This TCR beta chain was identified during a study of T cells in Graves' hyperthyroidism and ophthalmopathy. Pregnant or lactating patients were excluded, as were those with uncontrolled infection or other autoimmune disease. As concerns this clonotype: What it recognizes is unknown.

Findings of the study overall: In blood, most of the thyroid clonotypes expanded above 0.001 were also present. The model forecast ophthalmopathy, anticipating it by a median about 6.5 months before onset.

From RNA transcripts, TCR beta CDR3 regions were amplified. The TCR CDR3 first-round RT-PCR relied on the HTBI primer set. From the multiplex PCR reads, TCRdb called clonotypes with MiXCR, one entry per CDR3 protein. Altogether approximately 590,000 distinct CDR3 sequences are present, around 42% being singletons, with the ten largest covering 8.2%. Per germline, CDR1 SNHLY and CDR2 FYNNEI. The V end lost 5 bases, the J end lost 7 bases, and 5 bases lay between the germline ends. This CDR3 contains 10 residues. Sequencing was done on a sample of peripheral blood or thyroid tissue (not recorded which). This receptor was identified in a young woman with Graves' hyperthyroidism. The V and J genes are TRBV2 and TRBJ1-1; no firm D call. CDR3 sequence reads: CASSSFEAFF. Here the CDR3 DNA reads TGTGCCAGCAGTTCCTTTGAAGCTTTCTTT. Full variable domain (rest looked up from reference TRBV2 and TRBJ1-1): EPEVTQTPSHQVTQMGQEVILRCVPISNHLYFYWYRQILGQKVEFLVSFYNNEISEKSEIFDDQFSVERPDGSNFTLKIRSTKLEDSAMYFCASSSFEAFFGQGTRLTVV.